Listed below are T cell receptor beta chains from one sample, sequenced in a study of cytomegalovirus exposure and HLA in healthy donors. The data were produced by immunoSEQ multiplex PCR, yet TCRdb's version contains in-frame clones alone and is incomplete. The repertoire holds roughly 75,000 clones, with 85% to 95% as singletons. Source material: PBMCs. These receptor sequences come from a man younger than 35 in good health and CMV-seropositive. The CDR3 runs from the conserved cysteine through the conserved F or W. Fields, in order: V gene, CDR3 length, D gene, J gene, clone size, CDR3 protein, CDR3 DNA. The D gene is left open where the match is weak. The listing skips clone size in some rows; elsewhere it reads once, few, many or a size class.

V: TRBV5-6
length: 15
D: NA
J: TRBJ2-3
size: NA
CDR3: CASSLLSVVTDTQYF
DNA: TGTGCCAGCAGCTTACTAAGCGTAGTGACAGATACGCAGTATTTT

V: TRBV2
length: 17
D: NA
J: TRBJ2-3
size: NA
CDR3: CASSARDIISSTDTQYF
DNA: TGTGCCAGCAGTGCCCGGGACATAATATCTAGCACAGATACGCAGTATTTT

V: TRBV5-1
length: 16
D: TRBD1
J: TRBJ2-2
size: NA
CDR3: CASSDADRGRPGELFF
DNA: TGCGCCAGCAGCGACGCGGACAGGGGGCGCCCCGGGGAGCTGTTTTTT

V: TRBV7-6
length: 14
D: TRBD2
J: TRBJ2-1
size: NA
CDR3: CASSLLAGDNEQFF
DNA: TGTGCCAGCAGCTTACTAGCGGGGGACAATGAGCAGTTCTTC

V: TRBV7-9
length: 15
D: NA
J: TRBJ1-1
size: NA
CDR3: CASSPTGEGDTEAFF
DNA: TGTGCCAGCAGCCCTACCGGGGAGGGTGACACTGAAGCTTTCTTT

V: TRBV5-1
length: 13
D: TRBD1
J: TRBJ2-5
size: NA
CDR3: CASSLGQGETQYF
DNA: TGCGCCAGCAGCCTGGGACAGGGGGAGACCCAGTACTTC

V: TRBV6-6
length: 13
D: NA
J: TRBJ1-1
size: NA
CDR3: CASSYSANTEAFF
DNA: TGTGCCAGCAGTTACTCAGCGAACACTGAAGCTTTCTTT

V: TRBV6-6
length: 12
D: NA
J: TRBJ2-4
size: NA
CDR3: CAVSTTGDIQYF
DNA: TGTGCCGTCTCCACAACCGGGGATATTCAGTACTTC

V: TRBV18
length: 15
D: NA
J: TRBJ2-3
size: NA
CDR3: CASSPSPGRKDTQYF
DNA: TGTGCCAGCTCACCGTCGCCAGGTAGAAAAGATACGCAGTATTTT

V: TRBV29-1
length: 13
D: NA
J: TRBJ2-3
size: NA
CDR3: CKPHGSTADTQYF
DNA: TGCAAACCTCATGGGTCGACAGCAGATACGCAGTATTTT

V: TRBV5-1
length: 13
D: TRBD1
J: TRBJ2-1
size: NA
CDR3: CASSRDRNNEQFF
DNA: TGCGCCAGCAGCCGGGACAGGAACAATGAGCAGTTCTTC

V: TRBV7-3
length: 15
D: NA
J: TRBJ2-6
size: NA
CDR3: CASSLKSSGANVLTF
DNA: TGTGCCAGCAGCTTAAAGAGCTCTGGGGCCAACGTCCTGACTTTC

V: TRBV5-1
length: 15
D: TRBD2
J: TRBJ2-1
size: NA
CDR3: CASSIGLAGGNEQFF
DNA: TGCGCCAGCAGCATCGGACTAGCGGGAGGCAATGAGCAGTTCTTC

V: TRBV28
length: 14
D: NA
J: TRBJ2-2
size: NA
CDR3: CASSPIGGAGELFF
DNA: TGTGCCAGCAGCCCGATAGGGGGAGCCGGGGAGCTGTTTTTT

V: TRBV5-4
length: 15
D: NA
J: TRBJ2-1
size: NA
CDR3: CASSLALVSGNEQFF
DNA: TGTGCCAGCAGCCTCGCACTAGTAAGCGGCAATGAGCAGTTCTTC

V: TRBV18
length: 19
D: NA
J: TRBJ2-6
size: NA
CDR3: CASSPNFSRGPAGANVLTF
DNA: TGTGCCAGCTCACCTAATTTCAGCCGAGGGCCCGCTGGGGCCAACGTCCTGACTTTC

V: TRBV10-3
length: 13
D: NA
J: TRBJ2-3
size: NA
CDR3: CAISWDSSDTQYF
DNA: TGTGCCATCAGTTGGGACTCCTCAGATACGCAGTATTTT

V: TRBV7-3
length: 13
D: TRBD2
J: TRBJ2-7
size: NA
CDR3: CASSSRGGDEQYF
DNA: TGTGCCAGCAGCTCTCGGGGGGGAGACGAGCAGTACTTC

V: TRBV6-5
length: 12
D: NA
J: TRBJ2-7
size: NA
CDR3: CASTSWIGEQYF
DNA: TGTGCCAGCACTAGCTGGATCGGCGAGCAGTACTTC

V: TRBV5-4
length: 14
D: NA
J: TRBJ1-5
size: once
CDR3: CASSLGVGNQPQHF
DNA: TGTGCCAGCAGCTTGGGAGTTGGCAATCAGCCCCAGCATTTT

V: TRBV4-1
length: 15
D: NA
J: TRBJ1-4
size: NA
CDR3: CASSHTQSTNEKLFF
DNA: TGCGCCAGCAGCCATACCCAGTCAACTAATGAAAAACTGTTTTTT

V: TRBV11-1
length: 15
D: NA
J: TRBJ2-1
size: NA
CDR3: CASSLGPGLNNEQFF
DNA: TGTGCCAGCAGCTTAGGGCCTGGACTAAACAATGAGCAGTTCTTC

V: TRBV7-2
length: 17
D: NA
J: TRBJ2-2
size: NA
CDR3: CASSLAEVLAHTGELFF
DNA: TGTGCCAGCAGCTTAGCGGAGGTTCTAGCACACACCGGGGAGCTGTTTTTT

V: TRBV19
length: 14
D: NA
J: TRBJ2-7
size: NA
CDR3: CASSIDGGSYEQYF
DNA: TGTGCCAGTAGTATAGACGGGGGAAGCTACGAGCAGTACTTC

V: TRBV28
length: 11
D: NA
J: TRBJ1-1
size: few
CDR3: CASRHNTEAFF
DNA: TGTGCCAGCAGACACAACACTGAAGCTTTCTTT

V: TRBV6-5
length: 15
D: TRBD2
J: TRBJ2-7
size: NA
CDR3: CASSQTSGVPYEQYF
DNA: TGTGCCAGCAGTCAGACTAGCGGGGTTCCCTACGAGCAGTACTTC

V: TRBV5-6
length: 16
D: NA
J: TRBJ2-1
size: NA
CDR3: CASSLERAAGWNEQFF
DNA: TGTGCCAGCAGCTTGGAGCGGGCGGCAGGGTGGAATGAGCAGTTCTTC

V: TRBV30
length: 13
D: NA
J: TRBJ1-5
size: NA
CDR3: CAWSGGDAQPQHF
DNA: TGTGCCTGGAGTGGGGGGGATGCTCAGCCCCAGCATTTT

V: TRBV5-4
length: 14
D: NA
J: TRBJ2-4
size: NA
CDR3: CASSYLESPNIQYF
DNA: TGTGCCAGCAGCTACCTAGAATCTCCCAACATTCAGTACTTC

V: TRBV4-1
length: 17
D: NA
J: TRBJ2-3
size: NA
CDR3: CASSQESFAVGTDTQYF
DNA: TGCGCCAGCAGCCAAGAAAGCTTCGCGGTTGGCACAGATACGCAGTATTTT

V: TRBV6-6
length: 14
D: NA
J: TRBJ2-1
size: NA
CDR3: CASSYRSGIDEQFF
DNA: TGTGCCAGCAGTTACAGATCGGGGATCGACGAGCAGTTCTTC

V: TRBV29-1
length: 14
D: TRBD2
J: TRBJ2-1
size: once
CDR3: CSVGAGGRGNEQFF
DNA: TGCAGCGTGGGGGCGGGCGGGAGGGGGAATGAGCAGTTCTTC

V: TRBV6-1
length: 14
D: TRBD1
J: TRBJ2-7
size: NA
CDR3: CASTTGTGGAEQYF
DNA: TGTGCCAGCACCACTGGGACAGGGGGCGCCGAGCAGTACTTC

V: TRBV5-6
length: 15
D: NA
J: TRBJ1-2
size: NA
CDR3: CASSGASRANYGYTF
DNA: TGTGCCAGCAGCGGGGCATCCCGAGCTAACTATGGCTACACCTTC

V: TRBV5-1
length: 15
D: TRBD1
J: TRBJ2-1
size: NA
CDR3: CASSSGQGSYNEQFF
DNA: TGCGCCAGCAGCTCGGGACAGGGAAGCTACAATGAGCAGTTCTTC

V: TRBV5-1
length: 14
D: TRBD1
J: TRBJ2-5
size: NA
CDR3: CASSYGTGQETQYF
DNA: TGCGCCAGCAGCTACGGGACAGGGCAAGAGACCCAGTACTTC

V: TRBV7-2
length: 15
D: NA
J: TRBJ2-7
size: NA
CDR3: CASSPQAGNTHEQYF
DNA: TGTGCCAGCAGTCCCCAGGCAGGTAATACCCACGAGCAGTACTTC

V: TRBV7-9
length: 18
D: NA
J: TRBJ2-6
size: NA
CDR3: CASSRQGWGGSGANVLTF
DNA: TGTGCCAGCAGCCGACAGGGGTGGGGAGGGTCTGGGGCCAACGTCCTGACTTTC

V: TRBV28
length: 14
D: NA
J: TRBJ1-1
size: once
CDR3: CASSSGTRRTEAFF
DNA: TGTGCCAGCAGTTCCGGGACACGGCGTACTGAAGCTTTCTTT

V: TRBV7-7
length: 13
D: NA
J: TRBJ2-1
size: NA
CDR3: CASSQHQSNEQFF
DNA: TGTGCCAGCAGCCAACACCAGTCCAATGAGCAGTTCTTC

V: TRBV2
length: 16
D: NA
J: TRBJ2-2
size: NA
CDR3: CASLSRGHSNTGELFF
DNA: TGTGCCAGCCTGTCCAGGGGACATTCGAACACCGGGGAGCTGTTTTTT

V: TRBV9
length: 18
D: NA
J: TRBJ1-2
size: NA
CDR3: CASSVAAGAMKNNYGYTF
DNA: TGTGCCAGCAGCGTAGCGGCAGGGGCCATGAAAAATAACTATGGCTACACCTTC

V: TRBV28
length: 16
D: TRBD2
J: TRBJ2-2
size: NA
CDR3: CASSLVRTSSAGELFF
DNA: TGTGCCAGCAGTTTAGTTAGGACTAGCTCGGCCGGGGAGCTGTTTTTT

V: TRBV9
length: 14
D: NA
J: TRBJ2-2
size: NA
CDR3: CASTLETGSGELFF
DNA: TGTGCCAGCACCCTGGAAACAGGGTCCGGGGAGCTGTTTTTT

V: TRBV11-2
length: 16
D: NA
J: TRBJ2-7
size: NA
CDR3: CASSLVEAGPTYEQYF
DNA: TGTGCCAGCAGCTTAGTGGAGGCGGGTCCTACCTACGAGCAGTACTTC